These 4 T cell receptor beta chains came from one sample sequenced in a study of blood T cell repertoires in COVID-19. The table came from immunoSEQ multiplex PCR; TCRdb's copy has only in-frame clones and leaves some out. The profile shows 300,000 to 350,000 clones, nearly 90% of them singletons. Sequenced input: PBMCs or T cells enriched from blood (not recorded which). These receptor sequences come from a woman under 30 with acute COVID-19.

In this sample, this clone turned up once. The chain has TRBV25-1 and TRBJ1-1; TRBD1 might be the D (5 bases). The length of the CDR3 is 13 residues. V was cut by 1 base and J by 11 bases, with 14 bases left in between. CDR1 is MGHDK and CDR2 is SYGVNS in the germline V gene. This chain's CDR3 is CASSEFGRPGAFF. CDR3 DNA: TGTGCCAGCAGTGAATTCGGGCGGCCAGGGGCTTTCTTT. Full variable domain (outside the CDR3, taken from reference TRBV25-1 and TRBJ1-1): EADIYQTPRYLVIGTGKKITLECSQTMGHDKMYWYQQDPGMELHLIHYSYGVNSTEKGDLSSESTVSRIRTEHFPLTLESARPSHTSQYLCASSEFGRPGAFFGQGTRLTVV.

The gene calls are TRBV5-6 and TRBJ2-5; TRBD1 matches 9 bases. The V segment lost 6 bases and the J segment 5 bases; nucleotides outside the gene matches: 8. The CDR3 contains 14 residues. Germline V gives CDR1 SGHDT, CDR2 YYEEEE. CDR3 DNA sequence: TGTGCCAGCATAAACAGGGGGCGAACGGAGACCCAGTACTTC. This gives the protein CASINRGRTETQYF.

The V gene is TRBV6-1, the J gene TRBJ1-1, with a tentative D call TRBD1 (5 bases). Per germline, CDR1 MNHNS and CDR2 SASEGT. The CDR3 is 15 residues long. V was cut by 2 bases and J by 8 bases, with 18 bases left in between. This chain's CDR3 is CASSERGRGRSEAFF. In DNA, the CDR3 is TGTGCCAGCAGTGAACGAGGGAGGGGACGAAGCGAAGCTTTCTTT.

This sequence joins TRBV7-3 and TRBJ2-1; 8 bases agree with TRBD1. The CDR3 totals 12 residues. With 5 bases clipped from V and 10 bases from J, the junction kept 4 bases outside the gene matches. CDR1 SGHTA and CDR2 FQGTGA come from the germline V gene. CDR3 residues: CASSPTGVEQFF. DNA of the CDR3: TGTGCCAGCAGCCCGACAGGGGTCGAGCAGTTCTTC.